This T cell receptor (beta chain) was recorded in a study of shared clonotypes between healthy human individuals. For the study at large: Samples came from a couple of female and three male donors aged 18 to 49. Researchers assigned three CD4 naive, three CD4 memory, two CD8 naive and one CD8 memory plate to each donor.

A note on this clone: Its specificity is unknown.

The germline V gene encodes CDR1 MNHEY and CDR2 SMNVEV (reference sequence). Trimming at V came to 7 bases and at J to 9 bases, leaving 8 bases not matched to a gene. This CDR3 spans 13 amino acids. Study-wide results and caveats: Against clonotypes common to all four donors, non-shared ones had lower generation probabilities.

Clones were sequenced by immunoSEQ multiplex PCR, and TCRdb holds only the in-frame ones, with some missing. The data contain some 2,100,000 clones, about 93% of them seen just once; the ten biggest clones take up 1.5% to 2%. CD8 cells classed as naive were CD45RO-negative and positively selected for CCR7, excluding terminally differentiated effector memory CD45RA+ cells. Donors comprised healthy HIV-negative adults lacking recent acute infections or vaccinations. The chain carries TRBV27 and TRBJ2-1; TRBD2 aligns across 8 bases. The receptor was derived from a man aged 18 to 29 in good health. Some clones in this sample may be carry-over from other donors' samples. Sequencing input: naive CD8+ T cells from PBMCs. CDR3 loop: CASKAGRASEQFF. CDR3 coding DNA: TGTGCCAGCAAAGCCGGGAGGGCCAGTGAGCAGTTCTTC.